One T cell receptor (beta chain) is described in this entry. The time point here: pretreatment peripheral blood. This entry comes from a study of PD-L1 blockade in urothelial cancer. The CDR3 is 16 residues long. The ends lost 4 bases at V and 1 base at J; junction bases unmatched: 3. Germline V gene sequence: CDR1 LGHNA, CDR2 YNFKEQ. TCRdb's table, derived via immunoSEQ multiplex PCR, lists solely in-frame clones and lacks some. The sample shows about 81,000 clones, just under 85% of them seen only once. The sequenced sample was PBMCs, obtained around atezolizumab (anti-PD-L1) treatment. The TCR was taken from a man aged 35 to 55 with urothelial cancer. The chain has TRBV4-2 and TRBJ2-2, with 10 positions matching TRBD2. The CDR3 DNA follows: TGTGCCAGCAGCCTCACTAGCGGGGTGAACACCGGGGAGCTGTTTTTT. Protein product: CASSLTSGVNTGELFF.